This TCR beta chain was sequenced for a study of T-cell memory formation after mild COVID-19. TCRdb used MiXCR to reprocess the 5' RACE reads, holding one entry per CDR3 protein. The top ten hold 22% of the sample, which has 250,000 to 300,000 distinct CDR3 sequences, 16% seen once. The CDR3 runs 16 residues. V was clipped by 5 bases and J by 2 bases; unmatched bases: 7. The clonotype originates from a young man who had mild COVID-19 (a few samples of this study predate the infection). Cell type and time point are not known. This sequence joins TRBV12-3 or TRBV12-4 and TRBJ2-3, with 10 positions matching TRBD2. The sample comprised PBMCs or a T cell subset sorted from them (not recorded which). This chain's CDR3 is CASSAGLAAFTDTQYF. The CDR3 DNA is TGTGCCAGCAGTGCAGGACTAGCGGCATTCACAGATACGCAGTATTTT.